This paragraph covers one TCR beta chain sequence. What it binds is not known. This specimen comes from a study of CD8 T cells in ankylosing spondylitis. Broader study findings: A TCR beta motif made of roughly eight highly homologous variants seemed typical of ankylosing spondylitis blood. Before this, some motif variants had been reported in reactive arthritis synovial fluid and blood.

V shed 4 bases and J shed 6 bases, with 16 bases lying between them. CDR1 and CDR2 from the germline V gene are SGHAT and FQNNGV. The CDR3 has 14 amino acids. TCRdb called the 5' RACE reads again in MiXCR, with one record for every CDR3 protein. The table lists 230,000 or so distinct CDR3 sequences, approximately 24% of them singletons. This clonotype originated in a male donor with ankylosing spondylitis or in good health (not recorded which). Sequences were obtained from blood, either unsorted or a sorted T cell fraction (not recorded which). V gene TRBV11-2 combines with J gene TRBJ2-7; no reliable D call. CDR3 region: CASSYTGPTTEQYF. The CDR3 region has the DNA TGTGCCAGCAGCTACACCGGCCCCACTACCGAGCAGTACTTC.